These 2 T cell receptor beta chains came from one sample sequenced in a study of cytomegalovirus exposure and HLA in healthy donors. 13 Jbeta primers and 60 Vbeta primers were used for the PCR. Clones were read by immunoSEQ multiplex PCR, and TCRdb kept only the in-frame ones, dropping some. The repertoire holds around 140,000 clones, with roughly 86% as singletons. The sequencing input was PBMCs. The origin of the receptors is a man aged 18 to 29 in good health and CMV-seropositive.

V and J are TRBV28 and TRBJ2-2; D is perhaps TRBD1 (5 bases). The V end was cut by 6 bases, the J end by 6 bases, with 11 bases between. In germline, CDR1 is MDHEN, CDR2 SYDVKM. The CDR3 is made up of 13 amino acids. The CDR3 spells CASRQGLSGELFF. DNA for the CDR3: TGTGCCAGCAGGCAGGGTTTATCCGGGGAGCTGTTTTTT.

The gene calls are TRBV28 and TRBJ2-5, with TRBD2 matching 7 bases. This CDR3 spans 13 amino acids. Per germline, CDR1 MDHEN and CDR2 SYDVKM. V trimming: 2 bases; J trimming: 5 bases; junction bases outside the gene matches: 2. The CDR3 bases are TGTGCCAGCAGTTTAGGGAGGGCGGAGACCCAGTACTTC. It codes for CASSLGRAETQYF.